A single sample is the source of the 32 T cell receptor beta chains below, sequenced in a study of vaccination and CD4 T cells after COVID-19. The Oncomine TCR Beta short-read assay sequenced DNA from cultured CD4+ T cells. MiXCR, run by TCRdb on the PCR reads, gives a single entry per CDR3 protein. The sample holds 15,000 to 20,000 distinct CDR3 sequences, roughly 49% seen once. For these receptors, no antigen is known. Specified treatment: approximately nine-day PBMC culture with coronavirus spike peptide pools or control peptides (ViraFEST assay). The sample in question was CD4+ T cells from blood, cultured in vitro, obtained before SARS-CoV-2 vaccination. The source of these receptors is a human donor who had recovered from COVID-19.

The CDR3 reads CASSYGKTEAFF. The DNA of the CDR3 is TGTGCCAGCAGTTACGGGAAAACTGAAGCTTTCTTT. The rearrangement links TRBV6-5 to TRBJ1-1; D uncertain. CDR3 length: 12 amino acids. V shed 2 bases and J shed 5 bases, with 6 bases lying between them. In germline, CDR1 is MNHEY, CDR2 SVGAGI.

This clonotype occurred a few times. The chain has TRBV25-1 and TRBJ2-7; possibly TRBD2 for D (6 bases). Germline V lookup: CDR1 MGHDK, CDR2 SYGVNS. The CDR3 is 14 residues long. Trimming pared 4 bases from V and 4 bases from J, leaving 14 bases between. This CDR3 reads CASSAGLRGYEQYF. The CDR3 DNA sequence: TGTGCCAGCAGTGCCGGACTACGAGGATACGAGCAGTACTTC.

The CDR3 DNA reads TGCGCCAGCAGCTTACAGGGTAACTATGGCTACACCTTC. Amino acid sequence: CASSLQGNYGYTF. The chain combines TRBV5-1 with TRBJ1-2, with TRBD1 as a possible D gene (6 bases). Deletions cut 2 bases from V and 1 base from J, with 6 bases between. This CDR3 is 13 amino acids long. Germline lookup yields CDR1 SGHRS and CDR2 YFSETQ.

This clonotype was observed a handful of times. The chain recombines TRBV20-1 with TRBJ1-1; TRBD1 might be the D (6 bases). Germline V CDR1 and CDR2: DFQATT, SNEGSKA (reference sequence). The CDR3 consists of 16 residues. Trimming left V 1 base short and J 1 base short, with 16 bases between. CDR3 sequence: CSARGFDGGRNTEAFF. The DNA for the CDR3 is TGCAGTGCTAGAGGGTTTGATGGGGGCCGGAACACTGAAGCTTTCTTT.

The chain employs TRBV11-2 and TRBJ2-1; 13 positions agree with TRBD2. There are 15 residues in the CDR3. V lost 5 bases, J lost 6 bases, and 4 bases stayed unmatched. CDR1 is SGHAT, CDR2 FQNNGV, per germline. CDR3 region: CASSPGLAGTNEQFF. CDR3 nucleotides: TGTGCCAGCAGCCCGGGACTAGCGGGGACCAATGAGCAGTTCTTC.

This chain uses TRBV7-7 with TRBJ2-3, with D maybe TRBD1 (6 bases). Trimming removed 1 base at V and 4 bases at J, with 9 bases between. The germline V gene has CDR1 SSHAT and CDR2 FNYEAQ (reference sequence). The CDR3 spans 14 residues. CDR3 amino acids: CASSLGGPSDTQYF. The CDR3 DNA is TGTGCCAGCAGCTTAGGGGGGCCATCAGATACGCAGTATTTT.

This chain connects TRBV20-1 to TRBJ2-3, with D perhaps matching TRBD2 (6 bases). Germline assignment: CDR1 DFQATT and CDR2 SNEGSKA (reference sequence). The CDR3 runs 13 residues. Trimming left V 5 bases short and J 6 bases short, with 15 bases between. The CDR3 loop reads CSAGTGVGDTQYF. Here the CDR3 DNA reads TGCAGTGCTGGAACGGGAGTGGGCGATACGCAGTATTTT.

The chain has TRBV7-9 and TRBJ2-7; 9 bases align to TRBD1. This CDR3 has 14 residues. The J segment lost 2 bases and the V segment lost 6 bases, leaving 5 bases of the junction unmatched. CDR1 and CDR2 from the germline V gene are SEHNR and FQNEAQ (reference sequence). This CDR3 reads CASSRTGGPYEQYF. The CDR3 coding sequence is TGTGCCAGCAGTCGAACAGGGGGCCCCTACGAGCAGTACTTC.

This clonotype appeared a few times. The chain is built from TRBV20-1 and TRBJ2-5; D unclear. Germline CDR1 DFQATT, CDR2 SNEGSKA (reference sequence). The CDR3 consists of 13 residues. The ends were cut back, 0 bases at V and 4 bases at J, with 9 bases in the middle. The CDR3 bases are TGCAGTGCTAGAGATTCCCTCGGAGAGACCCAGTACTTC. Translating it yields CSARDSLGETQYF.

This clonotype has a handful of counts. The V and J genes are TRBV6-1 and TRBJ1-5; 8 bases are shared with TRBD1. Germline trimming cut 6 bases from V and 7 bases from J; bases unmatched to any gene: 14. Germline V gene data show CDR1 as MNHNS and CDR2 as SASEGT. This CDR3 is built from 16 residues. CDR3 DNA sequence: TGTGCCAGCAGACCCTCCCGGACAGGGTTCGGACAGCCCCAGCATTTT. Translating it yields CASRPSRTGFGQPQHF.

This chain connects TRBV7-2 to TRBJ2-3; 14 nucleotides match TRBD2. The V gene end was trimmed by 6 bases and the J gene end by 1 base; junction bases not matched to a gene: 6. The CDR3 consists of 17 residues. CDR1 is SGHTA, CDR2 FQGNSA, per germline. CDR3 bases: TGTGCCAGCAGGGGGACTAGCGGGAGCGGAGGCACAGATACGCAGTATTTT. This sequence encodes CASRGTSGSGGTDTQYF.

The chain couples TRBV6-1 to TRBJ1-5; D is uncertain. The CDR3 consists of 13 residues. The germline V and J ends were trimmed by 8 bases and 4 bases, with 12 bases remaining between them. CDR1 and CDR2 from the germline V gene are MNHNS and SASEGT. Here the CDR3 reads CASEIMENQPQHF. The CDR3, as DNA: TGTGCCAGCGAAATCATGGAGAATCAGCCCCAGCATTTT.

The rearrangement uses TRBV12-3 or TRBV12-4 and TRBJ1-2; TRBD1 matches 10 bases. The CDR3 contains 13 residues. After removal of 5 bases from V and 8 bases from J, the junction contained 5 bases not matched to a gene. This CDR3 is CASSPGTGVGYTF. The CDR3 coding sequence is TGTGCCAGCAGTCCCGGGACAGGGGTGGGCTACACCTTC.

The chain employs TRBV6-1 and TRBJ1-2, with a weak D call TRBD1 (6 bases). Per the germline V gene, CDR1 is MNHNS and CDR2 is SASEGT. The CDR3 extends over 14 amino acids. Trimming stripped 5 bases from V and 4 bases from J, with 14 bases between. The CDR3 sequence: CASSKLTGTYGYTF. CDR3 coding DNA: TGTGCCAGCAGTAAGCTAACAGGGACCTATGGCTACACCTTC.

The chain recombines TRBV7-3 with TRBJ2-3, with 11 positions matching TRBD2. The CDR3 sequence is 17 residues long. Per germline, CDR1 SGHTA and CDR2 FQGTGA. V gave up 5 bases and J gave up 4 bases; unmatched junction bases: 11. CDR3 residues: CASSPIAGGWSADTQYF. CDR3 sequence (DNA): TGTGCCAGCAGCCCGATAGCGGGAGGGTGGTCCGCAGATACGCAGTATTTT.

The CDR3 is CASAVAQFQPQHF. The CDR3 nucleotides are TGTGCCAGCGCTGTGGCTCAGTTTCAGCCCCAGCATTTT. The genes are TRBV6-1 and TRBJ1-5; D not resolved. Germline V CDR1 and CDR2: MNHNS, SASEGT. V was pared by 8 bases and J by 6 bases, with 14 bases between. The CDR3 length is 13 residues.

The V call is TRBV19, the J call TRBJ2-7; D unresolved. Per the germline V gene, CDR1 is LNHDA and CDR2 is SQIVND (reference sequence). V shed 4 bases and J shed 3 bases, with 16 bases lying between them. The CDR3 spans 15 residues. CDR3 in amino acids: CASSTRVRPGYEQYF. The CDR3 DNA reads TGTGCCAGTAGTACTCGTGTGAGGCCGGGCTACGAGCAGTACTTC.

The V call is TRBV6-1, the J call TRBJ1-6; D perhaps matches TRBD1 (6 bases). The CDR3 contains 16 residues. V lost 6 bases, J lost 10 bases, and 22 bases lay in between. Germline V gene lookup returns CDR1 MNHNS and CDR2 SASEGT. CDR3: CASSDQPGHLTSPLHF. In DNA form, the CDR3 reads TGTGCCAGCAGCGACCAACCGGGACACCTTACCTCACCCCTCCACTTT.

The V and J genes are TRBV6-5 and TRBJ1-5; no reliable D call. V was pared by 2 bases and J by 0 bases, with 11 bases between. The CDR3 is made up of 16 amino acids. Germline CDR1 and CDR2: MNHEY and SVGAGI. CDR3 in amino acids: CASSYRADNSNQPQHF. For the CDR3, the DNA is TGTGCCAGCAGTTACAGGGCAGACAATAGCAATCAGCCCCAGCATTTT.

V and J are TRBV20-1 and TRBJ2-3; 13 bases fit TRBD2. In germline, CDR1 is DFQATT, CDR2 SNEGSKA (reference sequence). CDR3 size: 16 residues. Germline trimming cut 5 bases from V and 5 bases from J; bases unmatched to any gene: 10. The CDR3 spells CSADQTSGGLRDTQYF. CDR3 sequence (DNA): TGCAGTGCTGACCAGACTAGCGGGGGGTTACGAGATACGCAGTATTTT.

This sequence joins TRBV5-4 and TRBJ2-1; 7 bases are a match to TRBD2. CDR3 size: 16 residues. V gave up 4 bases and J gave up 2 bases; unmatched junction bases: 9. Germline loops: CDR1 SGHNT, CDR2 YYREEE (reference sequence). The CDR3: CASSPTGAGAYNEQFF. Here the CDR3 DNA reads TGTGCCAGCAGCCCGACCGGGGCGGGGGCCTACAATGAGCAGTTCTTC.

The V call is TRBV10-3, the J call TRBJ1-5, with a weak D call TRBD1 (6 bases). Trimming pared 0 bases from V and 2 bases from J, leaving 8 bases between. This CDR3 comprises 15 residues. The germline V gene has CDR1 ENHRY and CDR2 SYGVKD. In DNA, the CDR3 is TGTGCCATCAGTGAGTCCCCAGGGGGCAATCAGCCCCAGCATTTT. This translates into CAISESPGGNQPQHF.

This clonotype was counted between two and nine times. In DNA form, the CDR3 reads TGTGCCAGCAGCTTTTACACTAACTATGGCTACACCTTC. This encodes CASSFYTNYGYTF. J is TRBJ1-2 and V is TRBV7-2; no clear D. The CDR3 runs to 13 residues. From germline, CDR1 is SGHTA and CDR2 FQGNSA. The V end was cut by 3 bases, the J end by 0 bases, with 5 bases between.

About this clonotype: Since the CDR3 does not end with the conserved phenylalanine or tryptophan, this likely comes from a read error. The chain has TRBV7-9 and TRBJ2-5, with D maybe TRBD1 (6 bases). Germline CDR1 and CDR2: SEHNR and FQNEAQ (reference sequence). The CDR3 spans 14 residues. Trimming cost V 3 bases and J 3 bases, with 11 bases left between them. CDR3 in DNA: TGTGCCAGCAGCTTGGGACAAGCCGAAGAGACCCAGTACTTA. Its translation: CASSLGQAEETQYL.

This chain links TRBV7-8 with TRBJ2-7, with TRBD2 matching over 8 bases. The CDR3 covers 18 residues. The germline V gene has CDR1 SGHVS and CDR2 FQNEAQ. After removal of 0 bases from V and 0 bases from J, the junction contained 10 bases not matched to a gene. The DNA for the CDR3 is TGTGCCAGCAGCTTAGCGCGATCTAGCGGGCGGACCTCCTACGAGCAGTACTTC. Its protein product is CASSLARSSGRTSYEQYF.

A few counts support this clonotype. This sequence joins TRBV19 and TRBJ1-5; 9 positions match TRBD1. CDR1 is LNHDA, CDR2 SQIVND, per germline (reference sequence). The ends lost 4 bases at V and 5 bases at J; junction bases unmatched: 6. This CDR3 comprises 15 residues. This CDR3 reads CASSNTGGADQPQHF. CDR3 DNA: TGTGCCAGTAGTAATACAGGGGGCGCGGATCAGCCCCAGCATTTT.

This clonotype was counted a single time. The DNA for the CDR3 is TGTGCCAGAGGGCTTAACTATGGCTACACCTTC. It specifies CARGLNYGYTF. The chain has TRBV2 and TRBJ1-2, with D unclear. The germline V gene has CDR1 SNHLY and CDR2 FYNNEI. Deletions cut 9 bases from V and 1 base from J, with 6 bases between. The CDR3 runs to 11 residues. The full variable domain, completed using reference TRBV2 and TRBJ1-2, is EPEVTQTPSHQVTQMGQEVILRCVPISNHLYFYWYRQILGQKVEFLVSFYNNEISEKSEIFDDQFSVERPDGSNFTLKIRSTKLEDSAMYFCARGLNYGYTFGSGTRLTVV.

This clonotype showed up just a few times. The CDR3 is CASRQGPNYGYTF. CDR3 nucleotides: TGTGCCAGCAGGCAGGGTCCTAACTATGGCTACACCTTC. The chain links TRBV6-1 to TRBJ1-2, with D possibly being TRBD1 (5 bases). This CDR3 comprises 13 residues. From germline, CDR1 is MNHNS and CDR2 SASEGT. The V end lost 6 bases, the J end lost 0 bases, and 8 bases lay between the germline ends.

The CDR3, as DNA: TGTGCCAGCAGCTTAGGGCCGGACAGAGAAGCTTTCTTT. It codes for CASSLGPDREAFF. The rearrangement links TRBV7-8 to TRBJ1-1; D may be TRBD1 (6 bases). Trimming cost V 1 base and J 8 bases, with 11 bases left between them. This CDR3 spans 13 amino acids. CDR1 is SGHVS, CDR2 FQNEAQ, per germline.

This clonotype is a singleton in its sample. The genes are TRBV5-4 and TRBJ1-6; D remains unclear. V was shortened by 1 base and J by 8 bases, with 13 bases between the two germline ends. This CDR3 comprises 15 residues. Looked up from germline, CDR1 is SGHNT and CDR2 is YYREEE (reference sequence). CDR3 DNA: TGTGCCAGCAGCTTGATGGGCCAAGGATATTCACCCCTCCACTTT. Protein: CASSLMGQGYSPLHF.

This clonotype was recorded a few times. As DNA, the CDR3 is TGTGCCACCAGCAGGGAACTACAGGGGTACAATTCACCCCTCCACTTT. Its translation: CATSRELQGYNSPLHF. This chain connects TRBV15 to TRBJ1-6; 7 bases agree with TRBD1. In germline, CDR1 is LNHNV, CDR2 YYDKDF (reference sequence). V shed 3 bases, J shed 7 bases, and the junction held 9 bases outside the gene matches. The CDR3 sequence is 16 residues long.

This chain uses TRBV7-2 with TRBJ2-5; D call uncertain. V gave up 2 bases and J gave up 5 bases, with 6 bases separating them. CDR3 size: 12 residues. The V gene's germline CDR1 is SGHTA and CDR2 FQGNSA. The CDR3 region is CASSLHGETQYF. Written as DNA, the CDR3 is TGTGCCAGCAGCTTACATGGGGAGACCCAGTACTTC.